The next 19 T cell receptor beta chains were all read from a single sample in a study of cytomegalovirus exposure and HLA in healthy donors. It was with 60 Vbeta and 13 Jbeta primers that the PCR ran. Assay used: immunoSEQ multiplex PCR; TCRdb lists only in-frame clones, some missing. The table has approximately 170,000 clones, approximately 73% seen once. Sequenced material: PBMCs. The source is a man aged 50 or older in good health and CMV-seronegative.

The chain uses TRBV11-2 and TRBJ1-3; D unclear. Trimming stripped 5 bases from V and 0 bases from J, with 11 bases between. Germline CDR1 reads SGHAT; CDR2 reads FQNNGV. The CDR3 has 15 residues. The CDR3 region has the DNA TGTGCCAGCAGCGGACTCGCCTACTCTGGAAACACCATATATTTT. This gives the protein CASSGLAYSGNTIYF.

Turning to this clone: Other DNA sequences of this sample code for an identical CDR3. The chain joins TRBV5-4 to TRBJ2-3; TRBD2 aligns across 14 bases. The CDR3 is 15 residues long. From germline, CDR1 is SGHNT and CDR2 YYREEE (reference sequence). J was trimmed by 4 bases and V by 4 bases; bases with no gene match: 2. Written as DNA, the CDR3 is TGTGCCAGCAGCCCGGGACTAGCGGGAGCAGATACGCAGTATTTT. It translates to CASSPGLAGADTQYF.

The chain joins TRBV28 to TRBJ2-7; 7 bases agree with TRBD2. There are 12 residues in the CDR3. V shed 6 bases and J 3 bases; nucleotides not matched to a gene: 2. Germline V CDR1 and CDR2: MDHEN, SYDVKM. CDR3 nucleotide sequence: TGTGCCAGCAGATCTAGCGGCTACGAGCAGTACTTC. Amino acid sequence: CASRSSGYEQYF.

The rearrangement links TRBV5-1 to TRBJ2-6; D perhaps matches TRBD2 (6 bases). CDR1 SGHRS and CDR2 YFSETQ come from the germline V gene. V shed 2 bases and J shed 9 bases, with 12 bases lying between them. This CDR3 contains 14 residues. CDR3 residues: CASSLLGEDNVLTF. Written as DNA, the CDR3 is TGCGCCAGCAGCTTACTAGGGGAGGACAACGTCCTGACTTTC.

V gene TRBV19 combines with J gene TRBJ1-5, with 7 positions matching TRBD1. The V and J ends lost 4 bases and 2 bases, in that order; junction bases with no gene match: 11. CDR1 and CDR2 (germline): LNHDA, SQIVND (reference sequence). This CDR3 region has 17 residues. CDR3 sequence (DNA): TGTGCCAGTAGTACCGACAGGGAGAAGAGGGGCAATCAGCCCCAGCATTTT. It yields the protein CASSTDREKRGNQPQHF.

The chain links TRBV5-6 to TRBJ2-1; D possibly corresponds to TRBD1 (6 bases). This CDR3 region has 14 residues. V lost 0 bases to trimming and J lost 4 bases, with 8 bases between them. Germline assignment: CDR1 SGHDT and CDR2 YYEEEE. CDR3 sequence: CASSLEGGYNEQFF. As DNA, the CDR3 is TGTGCCAGCAGCTTGGAAGGGGGATACAATGAGCAGTTCTTC.

The rearrangement uses TRBV7-2 and TRBJ2-7; D is unresolved. V was clipped by 5 bases and J by 0 bases, with 14 bases between them. Germline CDR1 is SGHTA and CDR2 is FQGNSA. This CDR3 is 15 amino acids long. DNA of the CDR3: TGTGCCAGCAGCCCCTTCATTACGAGCTCCTACGAGCAGTACTTC. Protein: CASSPFITSSYEQYF.

This clone was counted a single time. The rearrangement links TRBV13 to TRBJ2-7; 9 positions agree with TRBD1. The germline CDR1 and CDR2 sequences are PRHDT and FYEKMQ (reference sequence). The CDR3 covers 17 residues. V was pared by 5 bases and J by 0 bases, with 11 bases of the junction left unmatched. CDR3 amino acids: CASSLRSGTGSSYEQYF. The CDR3 DNA reads TGTGCCAGCAGCCTACGCAGCGGGACAGGGAGCTCCTACGAGCAGTACTTC.

The rearrangement uses TRBV9 and TRBJ2-7; a weak D match, TRBD1 (6 bases). Germline V gives CDR1 SGDLS, CDR2 YYNGEE. CDR3 length: 14 amino acids. V was trimmed by 3 bases and J by 3 bases, leaving 13 bases between them. DNA for the CDR3: TGTGCCAGCAGCGCCGAGGACAGATACTACGAGCAGTACTTC. This gives the protein CASSAEDRYYEQYF.

CDR3 DNA sequence: TGTGCCAGCAGCCAACATCCTCTGAACACTGAAGCTTTCTTT. This translates into CASSQHPLNTEAFF. This chain uses TRBV7-2 with TRBJ1-1; D remains unclear. Trimming took 5 bases from V and 0 from J, leaving 10 bases between them. Germline values: CDR1 SGHTA, CDR2 FQGNSA. The CDR3 sequence is 14 residues long.

This clone was seen a single time. V is TRBV6-1 and J is TRBJ1-3; D possibly corresponds to TRBD1 (5 bases). CDR1 and CDR2 from the germline V gene are MNHNS and SASEGT. The germline V and J ends were trimmed by 2 bases and 2 bases, with 10 bases remaining between them. The CDR3 runs to 15 residues. The CDR3 sequence: CASSERAGTGNTIYF. DNA of the CDR3: TGTGCCAGCAGTGAAAGGGCAGGGACTGGAAACACCATATATTTT.

This chain uses TRBV19 with TRBJ1-4; D remains unclear. The CDR3 runs 16 residues. Germline CDR1 is LNHDA and CDR2 is SQIVND (reference sequence). Between the trimmed V and J ends, which lost 1 base and 7 bases, there was a span of 16 bases. Here the CDR3 DNA reads TGTGCCAGTAGTATAGGGACGGGCCTTCGGGGTGAAAAACTGTTTTTT. Translating it yields CASSIGTGLRGEKLFF.

The chain has TRBV29-1 and TRBJ1-4; a weak D match, TRBD1 (5 bases). The CDR3 has 16 amino acids. The germline V and J ends were trimmed by 0 bases and 3 bases, with 14 bases remaining between them. Germline V CDR1 and CDR2: SQVTM, ANQGSEA. The CDR3 DNA follows: TGCAGCGTTGAAGATCAGACAGCAATAGCTAATGAAAAACTGTTTTTT. This sequence encodes CSVEDQTAIANEKLFF.

This clone appeared a few times. CDR3 nucleotide sequence: TGCGCCAGCAGCCAACTCCTTTCTCCCGGGAAGGGCACCTCTGGGGCCAACGTCCTGACTTTC. Its protein is CASSQLLSPGKGTSGANVLTF. The chain links TRBV4-3 to TRBJ2-6, with D perhaps TRBD2 (5 bases). The CDR3 length is 21 residues. V was clipped by 2 bases and J by 0 bases, with 23 bases between them. Germline values: CDR1 LGHNA, CDR2 YSLEER.

The rearrangement joins TRBV30 to TRBJ2-3, with 10 bases matching TRBD2. Looked up from germline, CDR1 is GTSNPN and CDR2 is SVGIG (reference sequence). The length of the CDR3 is 16 residues. Losses at the gene ends were 5 bases for V and 3 bases for J; bases not matched to a gene: 11. CDR3 in DNA: TGTGCCTGGCCCCGGAAGCGGGGGGGAACGACAGATACGCAGTATTTT. Its protein is CAWPRKRGGTTDTQYF.

The chain uses TRBV19 and TRBJ1-3; D gene uncertain. Germline-derived CDR1 and CDR2 are LNHDA and SQIVND (reference sequence). The ends were cut back, 3 bases at V and 0 bases at J, with 9 bases in the middle. This CDR3 region has 15 residues. The CDR3 region has the DNA TGTGCCAGTAGTATCGGGGTGAGCTCTGGAAACACCATATATTTT. This encodes CASSIGVSSGNTIYF.

The CDR3 loop is CASSLASSYNEQFF. CDR3 DNA: TGTGCCAGCAGCTTAGCTAGCTCCTACAATGAGCAGTTCTTC. The chain carries TRBV5-8 and TRBJ2-1; D is unclear. V lost 2 bases and J 0 bases, leaving 6 bases between the germline ends. The germline V gene has CDR1 SGHTS and CDR2 YDEGEE. The CDR3 consists of 14 residues.

CDR3 loop: CASSQGALSNQPQHF. CDR3 nucleotides: TGCGCCAGCAGCCAGGGGGCCCTTAGCAATCAGCCCCAGCATTTT. The V call is TRBV4-3, the J call TRBJ1-5, with D tentatively TRBD1 (6 bases). The CDR3 sequence is 15 residues long. The V gene lost 3 bases and the J gene lost 0 bases, with 9 bases spanning the gap. The germline V gene encodes CDR1 LGHNA and CDR2 YSLEER.

This chain joins TRBV2 and TRBJ1-2; weak D call: TRBD1 (5 bases). Trimming shortened V by 4 bases and J by 4 bases, and 10 bases separated the two germline ends. Germline V gene sequence: CDR1 SNHLY, CDR2 FYNNEI. The CDR3 totals 13 residues. Written as DNA, the CDR3 is TGTGCCAGCAGTGGGCGGGGGGGCTATGGCTACACCTTC. It specifies CASSGRGGYGYTF.